A single sample is the source of the 17 T cell receptor beta chains below, sequenced in a study of regulatory T cells in long-lasting Graves disease. Assembly of TCR beta libraries relied on iRepertoire HTBI primers together with Arm-PCR of CDR3 regions. One entry per CDR3 protein results from TCRdb running MiXCR on the multiplex PCR reads. The data show about 420,000 distinct CDR3 sequences, about 16% seen once. Stated time point: newly diagnosed GD, antithyroid drugs for less than 3 months. PBMCs provided the RNA from which the TCR library was made. A further study also used this sample, focusing on T cells in Graves' hyperthyroidism and ophthalmopathy.

The sequencing used peripheral blood mononuclear cells (PBMCs), collected at new diagnosis, from a patient treated with antithyroid drugs. The receptor source for this set is a woman in her late teens or twenties with Graves disease.

This clonotype was found a few times. This chain joins TRBV5-1 and TRBJ1-1, with a possible D match to TRBD1 (6 bases). Trimming took 4 bases from V and 6 from J, leaving 13 bases between them. Germline V gene lookup returns CDR1 SGHRS and CDR2 YFSETQ. This CDR3 region has 13 residues. The CDR3 bases are TGCGCCAGCAGCACCGGACAGCATTCTGAAGCTTTCTTT. This codes for CASSTGQHSEAFF.

This clonotype was recorded many times. The chain joins TRBV13 to TRBJ1-1; 7 nucleotides match TRBD1. This CDR3 is built from 15 residues. CDR1 is PRHDT and CDR2 is FYEKMQ in the germline V gene (reference sequence). Trimming removed 5 bases from V and 5 bases from J; junction bases left unmatched: 11. CDR3 in DNA: TGTGCCAGCAGCCTACGGACAGGACGACTTACTGAAGCTTTCTTT. Translating gives CASSLRTGRLTEAFF.

In regard to this clonotype: A single base separates this from a much larger clone, so it may be a read error. This CDR3 fails to terminate in the conserved phenylalanine or tryptophan, so it likely reflects a read error. CDR3 in amino acids: CSVEVPDSGRSYEQYS. As DNA, the CDR3 is TGCAGCGTTGAGGTCCCGGATAGCGGGAGGTCCTACGAGCAGTACTCC. This chain joins TRBV29-1 and TRBJ2-7; TRBD2 matches at 10 bases. This CDR3 is built from 16 residues. With V trimmed by 3 bases and J by 1 base, 9 bases remained unmatched. In germline, CDR1 is SQVTM, CDR2 ANQGSEA.

This clonotype has a count of ten or more. The chain uses TRBV20-1 and TRBJ2-7, with 8 bases matching TRBD2. Germline lookup yields CDR1 DFQATT and CDR2 SNEGSKA (reference sequence). J gave up 6 bases and V 0 bases, and 7 bases lay outside the gene matches. The CDR3 runs to 14 residues. In nucleotides, the CDR3 is TGCAGTGCTAGAGATTTGAGGCTAGCGGGCGAGCAGTACTTC. Translated: CSARDLRLAGEQYF.

In this sample, this clonotype turned up many times. This chain uses TRBV20-1 with TRBJ2-1, with D perhaps assigned TRBD1 or TRBD2 (5 bases each). The V and J ends lost 3 bases and 4 bases respectively, with 13 bases between them. The germline CDR1 and CDR2 sequences are DFQATT and SNEGSKA (reference sequence). The CDR3 sequence is 14 residues long. The CDR3 is CSASQGTGYNEQFF. The CDR3 DNA reads as TGCAGTGCTAGTCAAGGGACCGGTTACAATGAGCAGTTCTTC.

The J gene is TRBJ1-5, the V gene TRBV4-2; D is uncertain. Germline V gives CDR1 LGHNA, CDR2 YNFKEQ. The CDR3 runs to 15 residues. V was shortened by 1 base and J by 5 bases, with 12 bases between the two germline ends. CDR3 sequence: CASSQGMQVHQPQHF. In DNA form, the CDR3 reads TGTGCCAGCAGCCAAGGTATGCAGGTCCATCAGCCCCAGCATTTT.

This clonotype was observed many times. The chain has TRBV28 and TRBJ2-7, with unresolved D. CDR1 is MDHEN, CDR2 SYDVKM, per germline. Trimming pared 5 bases from V and 0 bases from J, leaving 14 bases between. The CDR3 loop spans 15 amino acids. The CDR3 DNA reads TGTGCCAGCAGTGGGCCAAGCCTCGTCTCCTACGAGCAGTACTTC. Its protein is CASSGPSLVSYEQYF. The full variable domain, completed using reference TRBV28 and TRBJ2-7, is DVKVTQSSRYLVKRTGEKVFLECVQDMDHENMFWYRQDPGLGLRLIYFSYDVKMKEKGDIPEGYSVSREKKERFSLILESASTNQTSMYLCASSGPSLVSYEQYFGPGTRLTVT.

This clonotype has ten or more counts. The V and J genes are TRBV2 and TRBJ2-5, with D perhaps TRBD1 (6 bases). V was clipped by 6 bases and J by 7 bases, with 15 bases between them. Germline-derived CDR1 and CDR2 are SNHLY and FYNNEI. The CDR3 loop spans 13 amino acids. CDR3 sequence (DNA): TGTGCCAGCAGGAGGACAGCCCTGGGGACCCAGTACTTC. This translates into CASRRTALGTQYF.

There are many counts of this clonotype. V gene TRBV7-9 combines with J gene TRBJ2-3; D gene unclear. The CDR3 totals 14 residues. From germline, CDR1 is SEHNR and CDR2 FQNEAQ (reference sequence). V was trimmed by 2 bases and J by 2 bases, leaving 8 bases between them. The CDR3 DNA follows: TGTGCCAGCAGCTTAAGGGCCAACACAGATACGCAGTATTTT. Translated, it gives CASSLRANTDTQYF. Full variable domain (outside the CDR3, taken from reference TRBV7-9 and TRBJ2-3): DTGVSQNPRHKITKRGQNVTFRCDPISEHNRLYWYRQTLGQGPEFLTYFQNEAQLEKSRLLSDRFSAERPKGSFSTLEIQRTEQGDSAMYLCASSLRANTDTQYFGPGTRLTVL.

This clonotype was counted many times. The chain joins TRBV29-1 to TRBJ2-7, with D unclear. Germline lookup yields CDR1 SQVTM and CDR2 ANQGSEA. V lost 4 bases, J lost 3 bases, and 16 bases lay in between. The CDR3 length is 14 residues. The CDR3 coding sequence is TGCAGCGTTGCTTGGGGATCAGCCCTCTACGAGCAGTACTTC. It yields the protein CSVAWGSALYEQYF.

This clonotype was counted at least ten times. CDR3 nucleotides: TGTGCCAGCAGCCCCTACCCTGCCAGCCCTGATAAGGCTTTCTTT. Translating gives CASSPYPASPDKAFF. J is TRBJ1-1 and V is TRBV28; D gene uncertain. Trimming shortened V by 6 bases and J by 11 bases, and 25 bases separated the two germline ends. The CDR3 is made up of 15 amino acids. CDR1 is MDHEN, CDR2 SYDVKM, per germline.

The CDR3 reads CASSLGTGTLNTGELFF. The CDR3 DNA is TGTGCCAGCAGCTTAGGAACCGGGACGTTGAACACCGGGGAGCTGTTTTTT. The chain couples TRBV7-2 to TRBJ2-2; D is perhaps TRBD1 or TRBD2 (5 bases each). The CDR3 is 17 amino acids. V lost 1 base, J lost 1 base, and 13 bases lay in between. Per germline, CDR1 SGHTA and CDR2 FQGNSA.

There are many counts of this clonotype. CDR3 nucleotides: TGTGCCACCAGGGCCGGGACAGGGGCGTACACTGAAGCTTTCTTT. Translating gives CATRAGTGAYTEAFF. The rearrangement links TRBV24-1 to TRBJ1-1; 10 positions match TRBD1. This CDR3 spans 15 amino acids. CDR1 KGHDR and CDR2 SFDVKD come from the germline V gene. V lost 7 bases and J lost 3; bases outside the gene matches: 7.

The table lists this clonotype with a few counts. The chain combines TRBV10-2 with TRBJ2-1, with a possible D match to TRBD2 (6 bases). Germline assignment: CDR1 WSHSY and CDR2 SAAADI. Deletions cut 6 bases from V and 5 bases from J, with 17 bases between. The CDR3 spans 15 residues. CDR3 amino acids: CASSTGTSRNNEQFF. Here the CDR3 DNA reads TGCGCCAGCAGCACCGGTACTAGCAGAAACAATGAGCAGTTCTTC.

This clonotype was seen at least ten times. The genes are TRBV6-1 and TRBJ1-1, with D possibly matching TRBD1 (5 bases). CDR1 and CDR2 (germline): MNHNS, SASEGT. V lost 7 bases to trimming and J lost 1 base, with 13 bases between them. The CDR3 is 14 amino acids. CDR3 residues: CASIFSRGNTEAFF. DNA of the CDR3: TGTGCCAGCATTTTTAGTAGGGGGAACACTGAAGCTTTCTTT.

This clonotype appeared many times. This sequence joins TRBV20-1 and TRBJ2-1, with TRBD1 identical over 8 bases. CDR3 length equals 17 residues. From germline, CDR1 is DFQATT and CDR2 SNEGSKA (reference sequence). After removal of 1 base from V and 0 bases from J, the junction contained 8 bases not matched to a gene. The CDR3 spells CSARASGGSSSYNEQFF. DNA for the CDR3: TGCAGTGCTAGAGCCTCAGGGGGCTCGAGCTCCTACAATGAGCAGTTCTTC.

There are a few counts of this clonotype. The genes are TRBV9 and TRBJ2-1; 12 nucleotides line up with TRBD2. The V gene end was trimmed by 4 bases and the J gene end by 3 bases; junction bases not matched to a gene: 14. This CDR3 spans 19 amino acids. Germline CDR1 and CDR2: SGDLS and YYNGEE. DNA of the CDR3: TGTGCCAGCAGCCTCGGTGGACTAGCGGGGAACCAGAACTACAATGAGCAGTTCTTC. Translated: CASSLGGLAGNQNYNEQFF. Together with reference TRBV9 and TRBJ2-1, the CDR3 gives the full variable domain: DSGVTQTPKHLITATGQRVTLRCSPRSGDLSVYWYQQSLDQGLQFLIQYYNGEERAKGNILERFSAQQFPDLHSELNLSSLELGDSALYFCASSLGGLAGNQNYNEQFFGPGTRLTVL.